This TCR beta chain was found in a study of shared clonotypes between healthy human individuals. Across the whole study: Per donor, three plates held CD4 naive cells, three held CD4 memory, two held CD8 naive and one held CD8 memory. General study points: Clonotype sharing among the donors was expected to vary with sequencing depth. Lower generation probabilities were found for non-shared clonotypes than for those shared by all four donors.

Donors had no recently reported acute infections or vaccinations and were HIV-negative. Profiling relied on immunoSEQ multiplex PCR, and the TCRdb table lists in-frame clones only, not all of them. The data hold around 2,000,000 clones, with 95% observed a single time. This CDR3 region has 11 residues. V was shortened by 3 bases and J by 8 bases, with 8 bases between the two germline ends. Germline assignment: CDR1 SGHNT and CDR2 YYREEE (reference sequence). In regard to this clone: No antigen is known for it. This sample includes further DNA sequences coding for the same CDR3.

The genes are TRBV5-4 and TRBJ1-2; D remains ambiguous. The source is a man aged 18 to 35 in good health. The sample was naive CD4+ T cells sorted from blood. The subset was: CD45RA+ positively selected. This CDR3 reads CASSSGGGYTF. CDR3 nucleotides: TGTGCCAGCAGCTCGGGAGGCGGCTACACCTTC.